One sample yielded the 27 T cell receptor beta chains listed below, sequenced in a study of OX40 agonist ivuxolimab in advanced cancers. This table comes from immunoSEQ multiplex PCR, and its TCRdb copy is limited to in-frame clones, with some not included. This sample has under 80,000 clones, with approximately 90% found just once. The sequenced sample was CD4+ or CD8+ T cells sorted from blood, obtained in a trial of the OX40 agonist ivuxolimab. These receptors all stem from an adult with an advanced solid tumor such as melanoma, head and neck, liver or kidney cancer.

This clone appeared a single time. V usage is TRBV5-1 and J usage is TRBJ2-1, with 9 bases matching TRBD2. Germline CDR1 is SGHRS and CDR2 is YFSETQ. This CDR3 has 16 amino acids. Trimming removed 0 bases from V and 4 bases from J; junction bases left unmatched: 5. This CDR3 is CASSLAAGGSYNEQFF. The DNA for the CDR3 is TGCGCCAGCAGCTTGGCGGCGGGAGGGAGTTACAATGAGCAGTTCTTC.

V and J are TRBV29-1 and TRBJ1-3; D not resolved. Germline assignment: CDR1 SQVTM and CDR2 ANQGSEA. V lost 4 bases, J lost 0 bases, and 7 bases lay in between. This CDR3 has 13 residues. Written as DNA, the CDR3 is TGCAGCGTTGGGCCAGCCTCTGGAAACACCATATATTTT. This encodes CSVGPASGNTIYF.

The CDR3 sequence: CASSREGGLGTQYF. The CDR3 nucleotides are TGTGCCAGCAGCCGAGAGGGCGGCCTAGGGACCCAGTACTTC. The chain couples TRBV2 to TRBJ2-5, with D perhaps TRBD2 (5 bases). Germline CDR1 SNHLY, CDR2 FYNNEI. The ends were cut back, 6 bases at V and 7 bases at J, with 18 bases in the middle. CDR3 length: 14 residues.

The gene calls are TRBV6-5 and TRBJ2-7; tentatively, D is TRBD1 (6 bases). The CDR3 covers 14 residues. V was pared by 2 bases and J by 3 bases, with 11 bases between. In germline, CDR1 is MNHEY, CDR2 SVGAGI. Written as DNA, the CDR3 is TGTGCCAGCAGTTACGACGGGACAAACTACGAGCAGTACTTC. Translating it yields CASSYDGTNYEQYF.

The chain joins TRBV6-5 to TRBJ2-7, with 14 bases fitting TRBD2. Germline V CDR1 and CDR2: MNHEY, SVGAGI. This CDR3 spans 13 amino acids. Trimming cost V 7 bases and J 6 bases; bases outside gene matches: 2. CDR3 in amino acids: CASKGTSGSEQYF. The CDR3 bases are TGTGCCAGCAAGGGGACTAGCGGGAGCGAGCAGTACTTC.

The chain combines TRBV6-6 with TRBJ1-5, with D uncertain. The CDR3 spans 15 residues. The germline gives CDR1 MNHNY, CDR2 SVGAGI (reference sequence). V gave up 0 bases and J gave up 1 base, with 7 bases separating them. DNA for the CDR3: TGTGCCAGCAGTTACTCAGCGTACAGCAATCAGCCCCAGCATTTT. It codes for CASSYSAYSNQPQHF.

In nucleotides, the CDR3 is TGTGCCAGCAGCGATACAGTCTCTGGAAACACCATATATTTT. As protein: CASSDTVSGNTIYF. The chain recombines TRBV6-1 with TRBJ1-3; no reliable D call. Germline CDR1 is MNHNS and CDR2 is SASEGT. The V end lost 6 bases, the J end lost 0 bases, and 9 bases lay between the germline ends. This CDR3 is built from 14 residues.

The V and J genes are TRBV5-1 and TRBJ2-1, with TRBD2 identical over 10 bases. Germline-derived CDR1 and CDR2 are SGHRS and YFSETQ. The CDR3 length is 15 residues. V lost 4 bases to trimming and J lost 7 bases; unmatched junction nucleotides: 8. In DNA form, the CDR3 reads TGCGCCAGCAGCCCCCTGGGTAGCGGGAGGAATGAGCAGTTCTTC. This codes for CASSPLGSGRNEQFF.

The chain joins TRBV4-3 to TRBJ2-7; D is uncertain. Trimming shortened V by 4 bases and J by 0 bases, and 10 bases separated the two germline ends. This CDR3 is built from 14 residues. Germline V gene data show CDR1 as LGHNA and CDR2 as YSLEER. In DNA form, the CDR3 reads TGCGCCAGCAGCCGGGAACGGACCTCCTACGAGCAGTACTTC. This encodes CASSRERTSYEQYF.

J is TRBJ2-1 and V is TRBV28; the D gene is possibly TRBD2 (6 bases). Trimming took off 6 bases at V and 4 bases at J, with 13 bases between the two ends. CDR1 MDHEN and CDR2 SYDVKM come from the germline V gene. The CDR3 length is 14 residues. CDR3 in DNA: TGTGCCAGCAGGACGACTAGAGGTTACAATGAGCAGTTCTTC. It codes for CASRTTRGYNEQFF. Filled out from reference TRBV28 and TRBJ2-1, the complete variable domain reads DVKVTQSSRYLVKRTGEKVFLECVQDMDHENMFWYRQDPGLGLRLIYFSYDVKMKEKGDIPEGYSVSREKKERFSLILESASTNQTSMYLCASRTTRGYNEQFFGPGTRLTVL.

The V and J genes are TRBV2 and TRBJ2-3, with 7 bases identical to TRBD2. The CDR3 covers 15 residues. V trimming: 6 bases; J trimming: 5 bases; junction bases outside the gene matches: 11. Germline CDR1 and CDR2: SNHLY and FYNNEI. CDR3 sequence: CASRGSGAPGDTQYF. In nucleotides, the CDR3 is TGTGCCAGCAGAGGGAGCGGGGCGCCCGGAGATACGCAGTATTTT.

The rearrangement links TRBV29-1 to TRBJ1-1; D might be TRBD1 (5 bases). Germline assignment: CDR1 SQVTM and CDR2 ANQGSEA. The CDR3 is 14 residues long. Trimming took off 6 bases at V and 0 bases at J, with 14 bases between the two ends. CDR3 in amino acids: CSVPRQPMNTEAFF. CDR3 DNA: TGCAGCGTGCCGCGACAGCCTATGAACACTGAAGCTTTCTTT.

This clone was picked up many times. The chain combines TRBV19 with TRBJ1-1; D remains unclear. The germline gives CDR1 LNHDA, CDR2 SQIVND (reference sequence). The CDR3 loop spans 14 amino acids. V gave up 6 bases and J gave up 0 bases, with 11 bases separating them. The CDR3 sequence: CASSLATLNTEAFF. In nucleotides, the CDR3 is TGTGCCAGTAGCCTCGCGACACTGAACACTGAAGCTTTCTTT.

The rearrangement uses TRBV5-3 and TRBJ2-7; 13 positions agree with TRBD2. TRBV5-3 is classed as an ORF, of uncertain function. After removal of 3 bases from V and 4 bases from J, the junction contained 7 bases not matched to a gene. CDR3 length: 16 amino acids. This CDR3 is CARSWGLAGMLYEQYF. The CDR3 DNA follows: TGTGCCAGAAGCTGGGGACTAGCGGGAATGCTTTACGAGCAGTACTTC.

V gene TRBV7-2 combines with J gene TRBJ2-5; the match to TRBD2 covers 12 bases. The germline gives CDR1 SGHTA, CDR2 FQGNSA. This CDR3 has 18 amino acids. V gave up 7 bases and J gave up 5 bases; unmatched junction bases: 17. The CDR3 region is CASTPGSLAGGRRETQYF. The DNA of the CDR3 is TGTGCCAGCACCCCAGGGTCCCTAGCGGGAGGGAGGCGGGAGACCCAGTACTTC. Full variable domain (rest looked up from reference TRBV7-2 and TRBJ2-5): GAGVSQSPSNKVTEKGKDVELRCDPISGHTALYWYRQSLGQGLEFLIYFQGNSAPDKSGLPSDRFSAERTGGSVSTLTIQRTQQEDSAVYLCASTPGSLAGGRRETQYFGPGTRLLVL.

V usage is TRBV9 and J usage is TRBJ2-7; either TRBD1 or TRBD2 may fit D (6 bases each). The V end was cut by 0 bases, the J end by 1 base, with 17 bases between. This CDR3 comprises 17 residues. Per germline, CDR1 SGDLS and CDR2 YYNGEE. The DNA for the CDR3 is TGTGCCAGCAGCGTAGGACCCTCGGGGGCCCGTTCCTACGAGCAGTACTTC. Amino acid sequence: CASSVGPSGARSYEQYF.

The chain is built from TRBV6-5 and TRBJ1-3, with D possibly matching TRBD1 (6 bases). Per germline, CDR1 MNHEY and CDR2 SVGAGI. There are 14 residues in the CDR3. V dropped 5 bases and J dropped 1 base, with 9 bases sitting between them. CDR3 region: CASSPDRSGNTIYF. CDR3 bases: TGTGCCAGCAGTCCCGACAGGTCTGGAAACACCATATATTTT.

The chain uses TRBV14 and TRBJ2-7, with TRBD2 identical over 7 bases. The ends lost 4 bases at V and 2 bases at J; junction bases unmatched: 5. Germline CDR1 SGHDN, CDR2 FVKESK. This CDR3 region has 14 residues. The CDR3 loop reads CASSRLGGTYEQYF. The CDR3 DNA is TGTGCCAGCAGCCGATTGGGAGGGACCTACGAGCAGTACTTC.

The chain has TRBV5-1 and TRBJ2-7, with TRBD2 matching over 11 bases. Germline CDR1 reads SGHRS; CDR2 reads YFSETQ. The CDR3 consists of 16 residues. V lost 0 bases to trimming and J lost 4 bases; unmatched junction nucleotides: 6. The CDR3: CASSLGILAGAYEQYF. In DNA, the CDR3 is TGCGCCAGCAGCTTGGGGATACTAGCGGGAGCTTACGAGCAGTACTTC.

The gene calls are TRBV6-6 and TRBJ2-7; D call uncertain. The length of the CDR3 is 14 residues. V was trimmed by 2 bases and J by 9 bases, leaving 17 bases between them. Germline lookup yields CDR1 MNHNY and CDR2 SVGAGI (reference sequence). Written as DNA, the CDR3 is TGTGCCAGCAGTTACCCCGGACCGCCACACCGGCAGTACTTC. It codes for CASSYPGPPHRQYF.

The chain couples TRBV4-1 to TRBJ2-3, with D unclear. The CDR3 runs to 16 residues. The V end was cut by 10 bases, the J end by 1 base, with 21 bases between. Per the germline V gene, CDR1 is MGHRA and CDR2 is YSYEKL. The CDR3 is CATKPRYLTGTDTQYF. The CDR3 bases are TGCGCCACCAAGCCAAGATATCTTACAGGCACAGATACGCAGTATTTT.

The rearrangement uses TRBV7-3 and TRBJ1-1; D possibly corresponds to TRBD1 (5 bases). Germline loops: CDR1 SGHTA, CDR2 FQGTGA. The CDR3 sequence is 15 residues long. V was pared by 6 bases and J by 3 bases, with 17 bases between. CDR3 sequence (DNA): TGTGCCAGCAGTTCACCGGGACCAGAGGACACTGAAGCTTTCTTT. Translation: CASSSPGPEDTEAFF.

V usage is TRBV7-2 and J usage is TRBJ2-7, with D possibly TRBD1 on 6 matching bases. The CDR3 is 14 residues long. Trimming pared 7 bases from V and 3 bases from J, leaving 16 bases between. Germline V gene lookup returns CDR1 SGHTA and CDR2 FQGNSA. CDR3 protein: CASTQTNRVYEQYF. CDR3 DNA: TGTGCCAGCACCCAAACCAACAGGGTCTACGAGCAGTACTTC.

This clone has just one count. This chain connects TRBV11-2 to TRBJ2-7; no definite D call. The ends were cut back, 5 bases at V and 6 bases at J, with 14 bases in the middle. CDR1 and CDR2 from the germline V gene are SGHAT and FQNNGV. The CDR3 is 13 amino acids. The CDR3 is CASSPTSVGEQYF. The CDR3 nucleotides are TGTGCCAGCAGCCCGACTTCGGTCGGCGAGCAGTACTTC.

This sequence joins TRBV6-4 and TRBJ1-3; D ambiguous. Germline CDR1 MRHNA, CDR2 SNTAGT. The germline V and J ends were trimmed by 2 bases and 0 bases, with 11 bases remaining between them. The CDR3 has 16 amino acids. CDR3 coding DNA: TGTGCCAGCAGTGACGAAAGGCCGAGCTCTGGAAACACCATATATTTT. Translated, it gives CASSDERPSSGNTIYF.

V gene TRBV5-6 combines with J gene TRBJ1-2; D not certain. The CDR3 runs 15 residues. Germline values: CDR1 SGHDT, CDR2 YYEEEE. Trimming shortened V by 5 bases and J by 6 bases, and 20 bases separated the two germline ends. CDR3 residues: CASRPPGWGEDGYTF. The CDR3 DNA is TGTGCCAGCAGACCCCCGGGGTGGGGAGAGGATGGCTACACCTTC.

This sequence joins TRBV18 and TRBJ1-5; D gene uncertain. Per the germline V gene, CDR1 is KGHSH and CDR2 is LQKENI. The CDR3 runs to 15 residues. The germline V and J ends were trimmed by 5 bases and 5 bases, with 16 bases remaining between them. CDR3 sequence: CASSWKGSGDQPQHF. CDR3 nucleotides: TGTGCCAGCTCATGGAAAGGGTCGGGCGATCAGCCCCAGCATTTT.